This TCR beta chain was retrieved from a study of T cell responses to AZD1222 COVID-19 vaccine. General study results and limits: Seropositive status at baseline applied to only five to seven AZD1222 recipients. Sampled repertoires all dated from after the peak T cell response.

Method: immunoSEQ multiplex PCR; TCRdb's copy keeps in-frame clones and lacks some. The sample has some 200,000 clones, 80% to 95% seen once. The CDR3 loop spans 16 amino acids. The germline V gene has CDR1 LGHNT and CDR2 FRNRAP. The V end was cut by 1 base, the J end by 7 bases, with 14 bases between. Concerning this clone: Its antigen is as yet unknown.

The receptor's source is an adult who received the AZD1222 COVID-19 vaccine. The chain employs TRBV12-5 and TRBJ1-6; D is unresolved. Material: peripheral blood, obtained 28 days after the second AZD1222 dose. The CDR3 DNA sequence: TGTGCTAGTGGTTTGGCCCGGGGTTCGGGAAATTCACCCCTCCACTTT. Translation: CASGLARGSGNSPLHF.